This T cell receptor (beta chain) was sequenced for a study of T cell clones after liver transplantation. Across the whole study: Immunosuppression withdrawal was tried within 2 years after liver transplantation in this trial. TCRbeta sequencing after a pre-transplant mixed lymphocyte reaction identified graft-donor-reactive clones, later tracked in post-transplant blood. At least one year of complete immunosuppression withdrawal without enzymes over twice normal defined tolerance.

Overall study findings and caveats: A significant post-transplant drop in circulating graft-donor-reactive CD4 TCRbeta sequences occurred in most of the 8 subjects.

This table comes from immunoSEQ multiplex PCR, and its TCRdb copy is limited to in-frame clones, with some not included. Among some 50,000 clones, over 60% were seen once, and the ten largest hold 9.7%. The CDR3 contains 19 residues. The junction had 17 bases not matched to a gene; V was cut back by 2 bases and J by 5 bases. CDR1 is SGDLS and CDR2 is YYNGEE in the germline V gene. Concerning this clone: Its antigen is still unknown.

Sample: CD4+ T cells from blood, taken at the 22-month timepoint. The sequence was obtained from a human patient who received a liver transplant. Some T cells may originate from the graft donor. The chain employs TRBV9 and TRBJ1-2; TRBD1 matches at 11 bases. The CDR3 spells CASSVTLPGTGGFGYGYTF. The CDR3 DNA reads TGTGCCAGCAGCGTCACACTCCCCGGGACAGGGGGGTTCGGGTATGGCTACACCTTC.